This T cell receptor (beta chain) was found in a study of cytomegalovirus exposure and HLA in healthy donors. Study-wide points: TRBV6-2, TRBV6-3 and some other V segments were excluded as indistinguishable.

With regard to this clone: Its target is unknown.

In germline, CDR1 is SNHLY, CDR2 FYNNEI. The CDR3 is made up of 17 amino acids. V was cut by 0 bases and J by 0 bases, with 14 bases left in between. PCR used 60 Vbeta primers and 13 Jbeta primers. Method: immunoSEQ multiplex PCR; TCRdb's copy keeps in-frame clones and lacks some. This sample has some 160,000 clones; approximately 84% occur once, and the top ten carry more than 6%. The sequencing input was PBMCs. The TCR originated in a middle-aged woman in good health and CMV-seropositive. This rearrangement joins TRBV2 to TRBJ1-2, with D possibly being TRBD1 (5 bases). The CDR3 coding sequence is TGTGCCAGCAGTGAAGCCCCAACAGGCACAACTAACTATGGCTACACCTTC. Its protein product is CASSEAPTGTTNYGYTF.